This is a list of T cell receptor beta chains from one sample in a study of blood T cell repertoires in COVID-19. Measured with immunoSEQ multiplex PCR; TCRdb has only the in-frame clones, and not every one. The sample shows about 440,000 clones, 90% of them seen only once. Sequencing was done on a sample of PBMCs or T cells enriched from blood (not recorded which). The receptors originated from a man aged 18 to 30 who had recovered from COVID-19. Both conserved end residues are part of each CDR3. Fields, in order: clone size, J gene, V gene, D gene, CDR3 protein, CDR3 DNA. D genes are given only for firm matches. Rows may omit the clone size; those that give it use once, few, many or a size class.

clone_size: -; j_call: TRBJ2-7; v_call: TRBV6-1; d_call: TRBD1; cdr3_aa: CASSEEGQALYEQYF; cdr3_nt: TGTGCCAGCAGTGAGGAGGGACAGGCGTTATACGAGCAGTACTTC
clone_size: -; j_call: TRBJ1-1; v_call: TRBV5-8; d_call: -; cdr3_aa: CASSSLTGMTEAFF; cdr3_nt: TGTGCCAGCAGCTCATTGACAGGAATGACTGAAGCTTTCTTT
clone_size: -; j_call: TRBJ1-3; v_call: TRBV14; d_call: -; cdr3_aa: CASSQVDRPSSGNTIYF; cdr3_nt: TGTGCCAGCAGCCAAGTCGACAGACCTAGCTCTGGAAACACCATATATTTT
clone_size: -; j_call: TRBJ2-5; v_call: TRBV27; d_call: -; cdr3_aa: CASRGSGKGRQETQYF; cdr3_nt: TGTGCCAGCAGGGGTAGCGGCAAGGGGAGGCAAGAGACCCAGTACTTC
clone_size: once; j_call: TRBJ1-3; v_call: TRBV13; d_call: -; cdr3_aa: CASSLRHSSGNTIYF; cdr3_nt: TGTGCCAGCAGCCTCAGACACTCCTCTGGAAACACCATATATTTT
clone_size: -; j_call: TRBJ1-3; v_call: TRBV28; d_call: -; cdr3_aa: CASTPMGGSGNTIYF; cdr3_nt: TGTGCCAGCACCCCCATGGGGGGGTCTGGAAACACCATATATTTT
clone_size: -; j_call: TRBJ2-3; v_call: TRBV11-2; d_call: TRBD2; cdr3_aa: CASSLWTSGRGLDTQYF; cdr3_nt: TGTGCCAGCAGCCTGTGGACTAGCGGGAGGGGATTAGATACGCAGTATTTT
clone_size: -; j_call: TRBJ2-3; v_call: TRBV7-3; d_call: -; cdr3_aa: CASSAHPGMRDTQYF; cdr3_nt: TGTGCCAGCAGCGCGCATCCAGGGATGCGGGATACGCAGTATTTT
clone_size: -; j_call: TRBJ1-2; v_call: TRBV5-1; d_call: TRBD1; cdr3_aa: CASSFSEQGPYGYTF; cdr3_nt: TGCGCCAGCAGCTTCTCCGAACAGGGGCCCTATGGCTACACCTTC
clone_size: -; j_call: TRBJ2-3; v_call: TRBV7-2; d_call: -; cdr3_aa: CASSEGGTLTTDTQYF; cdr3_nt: TGTGCCAGCAGCGAGGGGGGGACCTTAACCACGGATACGCAGTATTTT
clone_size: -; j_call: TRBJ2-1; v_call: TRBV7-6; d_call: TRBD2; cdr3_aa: CASSSRGSGAINEQFF; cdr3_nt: TGTGCCAGCAGCTCGAGGGGTAGCGGGGCTATCAATGAGCAGTTCTTC
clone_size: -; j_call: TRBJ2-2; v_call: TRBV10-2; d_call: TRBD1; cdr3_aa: CASSGGTVNTGELFF; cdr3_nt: TGCGCCAGCAGTGGGGGGACAGTAAACACCGGGGAGCTGTTTTTT
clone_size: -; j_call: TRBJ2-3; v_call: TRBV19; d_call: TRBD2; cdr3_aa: CASSMAGDPDTQYF; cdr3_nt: TGTGCCAGTAGTATGGCGGGGGATCCAGATACGCAGTATTTT
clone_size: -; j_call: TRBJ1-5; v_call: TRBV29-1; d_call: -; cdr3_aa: CSVESGDGQPQHF; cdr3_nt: TGCAGCGTTGAGTCAGGGGACGGGCAGCCCCAGCATTTT